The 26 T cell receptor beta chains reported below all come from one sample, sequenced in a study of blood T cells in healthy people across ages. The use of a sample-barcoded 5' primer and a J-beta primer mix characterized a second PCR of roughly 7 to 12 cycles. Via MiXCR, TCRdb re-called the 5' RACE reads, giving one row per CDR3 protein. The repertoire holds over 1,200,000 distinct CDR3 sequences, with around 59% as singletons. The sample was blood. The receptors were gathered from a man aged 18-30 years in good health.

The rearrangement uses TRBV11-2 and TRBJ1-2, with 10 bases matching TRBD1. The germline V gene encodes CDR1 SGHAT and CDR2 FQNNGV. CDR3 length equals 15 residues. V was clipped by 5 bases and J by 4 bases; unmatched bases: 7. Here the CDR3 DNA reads TGTGCCAGCAGCCCCGCGGGACAGGGGAGCTATGGCTACACCTTC. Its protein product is CASSPAGQGSYGYTF.

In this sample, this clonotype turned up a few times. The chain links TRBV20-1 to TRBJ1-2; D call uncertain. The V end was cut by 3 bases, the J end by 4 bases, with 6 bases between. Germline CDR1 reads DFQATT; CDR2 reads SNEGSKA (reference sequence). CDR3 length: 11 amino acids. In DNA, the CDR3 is TGCAGTGCTAGGGGCATCTATGGCTACACCTTC. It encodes CSARGIYGYTF.

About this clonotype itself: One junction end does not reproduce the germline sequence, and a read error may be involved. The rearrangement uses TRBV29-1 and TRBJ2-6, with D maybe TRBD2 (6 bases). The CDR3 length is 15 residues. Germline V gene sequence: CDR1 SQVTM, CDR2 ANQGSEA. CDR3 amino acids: CSVAGDLSGTNVLTF. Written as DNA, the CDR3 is TGCAGCGTTGCGGGAGATCTTTCTGGGACCAACGTCCTGACTTTC.

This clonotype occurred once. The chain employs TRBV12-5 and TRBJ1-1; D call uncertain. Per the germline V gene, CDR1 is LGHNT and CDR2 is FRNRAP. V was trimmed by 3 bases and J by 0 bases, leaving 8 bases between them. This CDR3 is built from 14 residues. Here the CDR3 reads CASGFETVNTEAFF. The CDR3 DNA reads TGTGCTAGTGGTTTTGAGACTGTGAACACTGAAGCTTTCTTT.

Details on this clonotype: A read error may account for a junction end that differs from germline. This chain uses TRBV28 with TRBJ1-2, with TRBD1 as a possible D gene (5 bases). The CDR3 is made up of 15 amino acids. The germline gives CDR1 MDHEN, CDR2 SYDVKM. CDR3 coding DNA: TGTGCCAGCATCCGCCCGGGGCCAGCTAACTATGGCTACACCTTT. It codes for CASIRPGPANYGYTF.

CDR3: CASSETRYSNQPQHF. The CDR3 nucleotides read TGTGCCAGCAGTGAGACCCGGTATAGCAATCAGCCCCAGCATTTT. The chain links TRBV2 to TRBJ1-5; D is unresolved. The V and J ends lost 3 bases and 0 bases respectively, with 9 bases between them. Per the germline V gene, CDR1 is SNHLY and CDR2 is FYNNEI. The CDR3 runs 15 residues.

CDR3 amino acids: CASSMGLPQETQYF. CDR3 bases: TGTGCCAGCAGCATGGGACTGCCCCAAGAGACCCAGTACTTC. The chain joins TRBV9 to TRBJ2-5, with D maybe TRBD2 (6 bases). There are 14 residues in the CDR3. V was clipped by 4 bases and J by 1 base, with 11 bases between them. Germline CDR1 SGDLS, CDR2 YYNGEE.

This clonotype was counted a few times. Here the CDR3 DNA reads TGTGCCAGCAGTTTAGGCGGGCGGTCGGAGCAGTACTTC. This codes for CASSLGGRSEQYF. This rearrangement joins TRBV27 to TRBJ2-5; weak D call: TRBD2 (5 bases). Germline assignment: CDR1 MNHEY and CDR2 SMNVEV (reference sequence). This CDR3 contains 13 residues. Trimming took off 2 bases at V and 11 bases at J, with 15 bases between the two ends.

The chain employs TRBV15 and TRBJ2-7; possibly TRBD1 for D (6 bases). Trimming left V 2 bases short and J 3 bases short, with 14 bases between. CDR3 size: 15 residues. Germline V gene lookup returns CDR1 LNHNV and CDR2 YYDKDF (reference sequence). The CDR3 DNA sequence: TGTGCCACCAGCAGACCGGGACACTACCTCTACGAGCAGTACTTC. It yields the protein CATSRPGHYLYEQYF.

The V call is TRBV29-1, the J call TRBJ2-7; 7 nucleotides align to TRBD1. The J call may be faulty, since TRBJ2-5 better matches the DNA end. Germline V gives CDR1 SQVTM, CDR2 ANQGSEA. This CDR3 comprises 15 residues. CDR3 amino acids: CSVGGDSHPRETQYF. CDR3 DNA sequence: TGCAGCGTTGGAGGGGACAGCCACCCCCGCGAGACCCAGTACTTC.

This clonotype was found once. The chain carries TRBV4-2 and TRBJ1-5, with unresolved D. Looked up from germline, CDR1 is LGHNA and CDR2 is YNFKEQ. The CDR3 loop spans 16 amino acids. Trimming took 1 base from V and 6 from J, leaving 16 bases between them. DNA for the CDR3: TGTGCCAGCAGCCAAGCCTATTACCCGTCCGGTCAGCCCCAGCATTTT. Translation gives CASSQAYYPSGQPQHF.

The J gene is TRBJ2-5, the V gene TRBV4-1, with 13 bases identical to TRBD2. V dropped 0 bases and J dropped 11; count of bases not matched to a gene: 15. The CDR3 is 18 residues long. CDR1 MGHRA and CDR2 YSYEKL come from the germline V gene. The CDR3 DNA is TGCGCCAGCAGCCAAGAAACTAGCGGGAGGGCCTTCTCGTCCCAGCAGTACTTC. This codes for CASSQETSGRAFSSQQYF.

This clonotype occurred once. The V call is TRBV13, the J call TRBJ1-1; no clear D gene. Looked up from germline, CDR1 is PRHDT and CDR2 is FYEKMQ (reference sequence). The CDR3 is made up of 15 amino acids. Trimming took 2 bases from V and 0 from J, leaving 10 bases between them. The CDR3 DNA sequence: TGTGCCAGCAGCTTAAGTCCCCGCGTGAACACTGAAGCTTTCTTT. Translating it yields CASSLSPRVNTEAFF.

CDR3 DNA: TGTGCCAGCAGCCTTAGCGGGGAAACCTACGAGCAGTACTTC. This gives the protein CASSLSGETYEQYF. The V call is TRBV12-3 or TRBV12-4, the J call TRBJ2-7, with TRBD2 matching over 8 bases. Trimming cost V 6 bases and J 2 bases; bases outside gene matches: 6. The CDR3 consists of 14 residues.

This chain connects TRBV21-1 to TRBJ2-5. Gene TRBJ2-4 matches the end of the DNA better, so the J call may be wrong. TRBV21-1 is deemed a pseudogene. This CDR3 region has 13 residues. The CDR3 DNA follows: TGTGCCAGCAGCAAAATCTTACTAAACATTCAGTACTTC. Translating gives CASSKILLNIQYF.

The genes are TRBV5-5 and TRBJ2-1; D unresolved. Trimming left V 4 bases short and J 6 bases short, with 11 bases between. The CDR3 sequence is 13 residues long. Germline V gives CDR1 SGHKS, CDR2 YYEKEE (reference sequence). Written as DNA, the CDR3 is TGTGCCAGCAGCCCGGCGGCGGTCAATGAGCAGTTCTTC. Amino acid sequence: CASSPAAVNEQFF.

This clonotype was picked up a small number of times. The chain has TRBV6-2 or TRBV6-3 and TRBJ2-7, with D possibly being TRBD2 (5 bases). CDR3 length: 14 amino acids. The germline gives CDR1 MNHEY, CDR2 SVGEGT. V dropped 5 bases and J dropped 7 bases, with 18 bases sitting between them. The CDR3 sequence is CASSHGLPPGEQYF. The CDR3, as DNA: TGTGCCAGCAGTCACGGACTCCCGCCGGGTGAGCAGTACTTC.

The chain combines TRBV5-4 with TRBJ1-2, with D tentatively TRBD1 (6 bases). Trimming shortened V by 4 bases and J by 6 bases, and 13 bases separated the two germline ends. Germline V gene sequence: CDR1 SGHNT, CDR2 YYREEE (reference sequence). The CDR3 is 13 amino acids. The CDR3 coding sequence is TGTGCCAGCAGCGGAGAACAGGGAGATGGCTACACCTTC. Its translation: CASSGEQGDGYTF.

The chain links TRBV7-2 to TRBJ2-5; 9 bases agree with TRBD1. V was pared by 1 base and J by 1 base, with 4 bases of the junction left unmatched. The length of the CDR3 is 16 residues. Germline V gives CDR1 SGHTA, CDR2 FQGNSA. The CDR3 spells CASSLGGTGFQETQYF. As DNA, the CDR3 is TGTGCCAGCAGCTTAGGGGGGACAGGGTTCCAAGAGACCCAGTACTTC. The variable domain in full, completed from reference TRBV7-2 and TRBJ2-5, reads GAGVSQSPSNKVTEKGKDVELRCDPISGHTALYWYRQSLGQGLEFLIYFQGNSAPDKSGLPSDRFSAERTGGSVSTLTIQRTQQEDSAVYLCASSLGGTGFQETQYFGPGTRLLVL.

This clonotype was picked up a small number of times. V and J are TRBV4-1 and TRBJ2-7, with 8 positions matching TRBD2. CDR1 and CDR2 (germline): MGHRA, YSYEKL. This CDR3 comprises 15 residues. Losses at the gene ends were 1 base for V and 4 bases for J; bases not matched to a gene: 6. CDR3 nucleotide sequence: TGCGCCAGCAGCCAAGCCGGGACTAGTTTTTACGAGCAGTACTTC. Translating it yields CASSQAGTSFYEQYF.

The DNA for the CDR3 is TGCAGTGCTAGTGTACAGGGGATACACAATGAGCAGTTCTTC. This gives the protein CSASVQGIHNEQFF. The V call is TRBV20-1, the J call TRBJ2-1; 7 bases line up with TRBD1. The CDR3 length is 14 residues. Germline V CDR1 and CDR2: DFQATT, SNEGSKA (reference sequence). After removal of 3 bases from V and 5 bases from J, the junction contained 7 bases not matched to a gene.

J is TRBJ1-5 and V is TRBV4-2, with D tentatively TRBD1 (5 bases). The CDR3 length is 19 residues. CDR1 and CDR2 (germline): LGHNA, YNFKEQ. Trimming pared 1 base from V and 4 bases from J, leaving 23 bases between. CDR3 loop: CASSQVDRGRAGTNQPQHF. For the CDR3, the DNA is TGTGCCAGCAGCCAAGTAGACCGTGGGAGGGCGGGGACTAATCAGCCCCAGCATTTT.

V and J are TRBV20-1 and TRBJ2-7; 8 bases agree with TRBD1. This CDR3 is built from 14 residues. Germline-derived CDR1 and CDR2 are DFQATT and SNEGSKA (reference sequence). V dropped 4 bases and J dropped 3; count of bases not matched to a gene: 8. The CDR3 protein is CSAIPRGRFYEQYF. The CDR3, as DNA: TGCAGTGCTATTCCCAGGGGGCGCTTCTACGAGCAGTACTTC.

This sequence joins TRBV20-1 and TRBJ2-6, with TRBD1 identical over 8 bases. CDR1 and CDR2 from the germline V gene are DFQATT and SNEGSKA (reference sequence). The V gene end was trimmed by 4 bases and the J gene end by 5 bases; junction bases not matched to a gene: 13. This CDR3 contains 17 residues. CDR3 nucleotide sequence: TGCAGTGCTACCACAGGGGGACGGGTATCTAGGGCCAACGTCCTGACTTTC. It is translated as CSATTGGRVSRANVLTF.

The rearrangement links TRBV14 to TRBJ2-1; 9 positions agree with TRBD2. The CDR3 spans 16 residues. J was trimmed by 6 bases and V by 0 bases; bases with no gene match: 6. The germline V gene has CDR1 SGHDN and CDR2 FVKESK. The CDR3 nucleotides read TGTGCCAGCAGCCAAGATGAGCGGGGGGCCAGCAATGAGCAGTTCTTC. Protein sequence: CASSQDERGASNEQFF.

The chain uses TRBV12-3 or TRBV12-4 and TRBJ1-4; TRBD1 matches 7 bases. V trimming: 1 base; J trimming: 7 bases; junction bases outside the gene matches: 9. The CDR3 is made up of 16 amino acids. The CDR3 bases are TGTGCCAGCAGTTTAGAAAGGGGGCGTTTTAGTGAAAAACTGTTTTTT. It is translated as CASSLERGRFSEKLFF.